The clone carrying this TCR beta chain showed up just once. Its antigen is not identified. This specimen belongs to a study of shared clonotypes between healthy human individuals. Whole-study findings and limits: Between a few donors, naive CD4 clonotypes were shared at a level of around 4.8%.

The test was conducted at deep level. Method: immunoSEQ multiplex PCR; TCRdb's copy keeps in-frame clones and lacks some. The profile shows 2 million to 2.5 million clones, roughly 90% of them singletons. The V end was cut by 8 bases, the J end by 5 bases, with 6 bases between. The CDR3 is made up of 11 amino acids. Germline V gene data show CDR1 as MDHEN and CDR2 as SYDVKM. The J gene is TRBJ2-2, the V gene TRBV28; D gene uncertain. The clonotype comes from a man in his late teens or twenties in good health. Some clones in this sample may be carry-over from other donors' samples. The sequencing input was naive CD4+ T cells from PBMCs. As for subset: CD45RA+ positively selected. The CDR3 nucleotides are TGTGCCAGCGGTGAAACCGGGGAGCTGTTTTTT. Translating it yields CASGETGELFF. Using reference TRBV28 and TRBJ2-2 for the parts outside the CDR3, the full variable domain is DVKVTQSSRYLVKRTGEKVFLECVQDMDHENMFWYRQDPGLGLRLIYFSYDVKMKEKGDIPEGYSVSREKKERFSLILESASTNQTSMYLCASGETGELFFGEGSRLTVL.